The next 21 T cell receptor beta chains were all read from a single sample in a study of blood T cells in healthy people across ages. A J-beta primer mix and a sample-barcoded 5' primer were used in a second PCR of roughly 6 to 12 cycles. Each CDR3 protein is one row after TCRdb ran MiXCR on the 5' RACE reads. Of about 1.7 million distinct CDR3 sequences in the sample, about 30% were seen once. Sequences were obtained from blood. These receptors originate from a woman aged 25-40 years in good health.

This clonotype has only a few counts. CDR3 bases: TGTGCCAGCAGATTCCCCTCGGCGGACCCCACAGATACGCAGTATTTT. Residues: CASRFPSADPTDTQYF. The rearrangement joins TRBV7-2 to TRBJ2-3, with D uncertain. The germline gives CDR1 SGHTA, CDR2 FQGNSA. This CDR3 region has 16 residues. Trimming left V 6 bases short and J 2 bases short, with 18 bases between.

V is TRBV10-3 and J is TRBJ2-5, with TRBD1 as a possible D gene (6 bases). With 3 bases removed from V and 2 bases from J, the gap between germline ends came to 13 bases. In germline, CDR1 is ENHRY, CDR2 SYGVKD. The length of the CDR3 is 15 residues. The CDR3 spells CAISDRGGRQETQYF. Here the CDR3 DNA reads TGTGCCATCAGTGACAGGGGCGGCCGGCAAGAGACCCAGTACTTC.

This clonotype was observed a few times. This chain uses TRBV20-1 with TRBJ2-1, with D perhaps TRBD2 (6 bases). CDR3 length: 14 amino acids. CDR1 is DFQATT, CDR2 SNEGSKA, per germline (reference sequence). Trimming pared 3 bases from V and 9 bases from J, leaving 18 bases between. As DNA, the CDR3 is TGCAGTGCTAGCAGGAGGAGGCGGGGATTTGAGCAGTTCTTC. Amino acid sequence: CSASRRRRGFEQFF.

This clonotype was seen only once. This sequence may be a read error, since a much larger clone differs from it by one base. The chain uses TRBV20-1 and TRBJ2-5, with no clear D. Germline loops: CDR1 DFQATT, CDR2 SNEGSKA (reference sequence). Trimming left V 1 base short and J 2 bases short, with 8 bases between. This CDR3 contains 13 residues. CDR3 residues: CSARATTQETQYF. The CDR3 DNA reads TGCAGTGCTAGAGCGACAACTCAAGAGACCCAGTACTTC.

The chain recombines TRBV28 with TRBJ2-7; 8 positions agree with TRBD1. The CDR3 covers 14 residues. In germline, CDR1 is MDHEN, CDR2 SYDVKM. With 8 bases clipped from V and 3 bases from J, the junction kept 9 bases outside the gene matches. The DNA for the CDR3 is TGTGCCAGCGTAGGACAGGGTGCTCTCTACGAGCAGTACTTC. The encoded protein is CASVGQGALYEQYF.

This clonotype appeared a few times. V gene TRBV5-5 combines with J gene TRBJ2-3; D might be TRBD1 (6 bases). V was pared by 4 bases and J by 2 bases, with 14 bases between. The CDR3 is 15 amino acids. Germline V gene sequence: CDR1 SGHKS, CDR2 YYEKEE (reference sequence). Here the CDR3 reads CASSGQISPTDTQYF. The DNA of the CDR3 is TGTGCCAGCAGCGGACAGATCAGCCCCACAGATACGCAGTATTTT.

The rearrangement uses TRBV29-1 and TRBJ2-1; D gene unclear. CDR1 and CDR2 (germline): SQVTM, ANQGSEA. This CDR3 comprises 13 residues. V was cut by 7 bases and J by 4 bases, with 14 bases left in between. The chain's CDR3 is CSEETGVYNEQFF. The DNA of the CDR3 is TGCAGCGAAGAGACTGGGGTGTACAATGAGCAGTTCTTC.

The chain carries TRBV12-3 or TRBV12-4 and TRBJ1-4; D is possibly TRBD1 (6 bases). This CDR3 contains 16 residues. The V end was cut by 6 bases, the J end by 6 bases, with 20 bases between. The CDR3 sequence: CASSRSRQVGDEKLFF. In DNA form, the CDR3 reads TGTGCCAGCAGCCGTTCCCGACAGGTTGGGGATGAAAAACTGTTTTTT.

This clonotype was counted a few times. The chain is built from TRBV12-3 or TRBV12-4 and TRBJ1-4, with 7 bases identical to TRBD1. The CDR3 is 16 amino acids. V gave up 3 bases and J gave up 11 bases; unmatched junction bases: 15. CDR3 nucleotides: TGTGCCAGCAGTTTCTCCGGCAGGGGGGGAGAGAGGAAACTGTTTTTT. Protein product: CASSFSGRGGERKLFF.

This rearrangement joins TRBV6-6 to TRBJ2-4, with 10 nucleotides matching TRBD2. The DNA end is a closer match to TRBJ2-7, so the J assignment may be wrong. The CDR3 runs to 14 residues. CDR1 is MNHNY, CDR2 SVGAGI, per germline (reference sequence). CDR3: CASAPSGGAYEQYF. In DNA form, the CDR3 reads TGTGCCAGCGCCCCTAGCGGGGGCGCCTACGAGCAGTACTTC.

The table lists this clonotype with a count of one. The chain carries TRBV6-1 and TRBJ1-1; TRBD1 aligns across 7 bases. CDR1 is MNHNS, CDR2 SASEGT, per germline. The junction had 0 bases not matched to a gene; V was cut back by 3 bases and J by 5 bases. The CDR3 extends over 12 amino acids. The CDR3 coding sequence is TGTGCCAGCAGTGAGGACAGGACTGAAGCTTTCTTT. Protein product: CASSEDRTEAFF.

Comment on this clonotype: A much larger clone is a single base away; this may be a read error. The V call is TRBV29-1, the J call TRBJ2-1; D gene unclear. The CDR3 spans 8 residues. Trimming removed 3 bases from V and 13 bases from J, with 4 bases in between. CDR1 SQVTM and CDR2 ANQGSEA come from the germline V gene. The CDR3 loop is CSVETQFF. The CDR3 nucleotides are TGCAGCGTTGAGACCCAGTTCTTC.

The chain couples TRBV6-1 to TRBJ2-1; D is unclear. V was shortened by 2 bases and J by 9 bases, with 11 bases between the two germline ends. The germline V gene has CDR1 MNHNS and CDR2 SASEGT. The CDR3 extends over 13 amino acids. CDR3 coding DNA: TGTGCCAGCAGTGAACCACCAGTACCTGAGCAGTTCTTC. Translation gives CASSEPPVPEQFF.

This clonotype was counted ten times or more. This chain links TRBV15 with TRBJ1-2; D perhaps matches TRBD1 (5 bases). The CDR3 is 13 amino acids. Germline CDR1 reads LNHNV; CDR2 reads YYDKDF (reference sequence). The V end lost 2 bases, the J end lost 5 bases, and 9 bases lay between the germline ends. The CDR3 spells CATSRPQGYGYTF. Here the CDR3 DNA reads TGTGCCACCAGCAGACCGCAGGGATATGGCTACACCTTC.

The gene calls are TRBV3-1 and TRBJ2-5; D possibly corresponds to TRBD2 (6 bases). The CDR3 has 17 residues. CDR1 and CDR2 from the germline V gene are LGHDT and YNNKEL (reference sequence). V gave up 3 bases and J gave up 3 bases, with 20 bases separating them. DNA for the CDR3: TGTGCCAGCAGCCATACCCTTTCCGGGAGCCGGAAAGAGACCCAGTACTTC. It encodes CASSHTLSGSRKETQYF.

The chain is built from TRBV7-2 and TRBJ2-5; 8 nucleotides line up with TRBD1. Per the germline V gene, CDR1 is SGHTA and CDR2 is FQGNSA. Germline trimming cut 3 bases from V and 11 bases from J; bases unmatched to any gene: 14. This CDR3 spans 15 amino acids. The DNA of the CDR3 is TGTGCCAGCAGCTTCGGACAGGGATTCTACAATGAGCAGTACTTC. It is translated as CASSFGQGFYNEQYF. The full variable domain, its missing parts supplied by reference TRBV7-2 and TRBJ2-5, is GAGVSQSPSNKVTEKGKDVELRCDPISGHTALYWYRQSLGQGLEFLIYFQGNSAPDKSGLPSDRFSAERTGGSVSTLTIQRTQQEDSAVYLCASSFGQGFYNEQYFGPGTRLLVL.

This clonotype has at least ten counts. This chain links TRBV29-1 with TRBJ2-5; 9 bases line up with TRBD1. Per the germline V gene, CDR1 is SQVTM and CDR2 is ANQGSEA. The CDR3 contains 12 residues. J was trimmed by 4 bases and V by 7 bases; bases with no gene match: 4. The CDR3, as DNA: TGCAGCGGCGGGACAGGGACAGAGACCCAGTACTTC. Its protein is CSGGTGTETQYF.

The chain combines TRBV4-3 with TRBJ2-5; D remains unclear. Trimming pared 2 bases from V and 5 bases from J, leaving 9 bases between. The germline V gene encodes CDR1 LGHNA and CDR2 YSLEER. The CDR3 totals 13 residues. The CDR3 sequence: CASSQRIWETQYF. The CDR3 nucleotides read TGCGCCAGCAGCCAAAGGATATGGGAGACCCAGTACTTC.

The chain links TRBV20-1 to TRBJ2-2, with D possibly being TRBD1 or TRBD2 (6 bases each). V lost 0 bases, J lost 0 bases, and 11 bases lay in between. The CDR3 runs to 16 residues. Germline V gene data show CDR1 as DFQATT and CDR2 as SNEGSKA (reference sequence). DNA for the CDR3: TGCAGTGCTAGAGAGGGGGCGGGAACGAACACCGGGGAGCTGTTTTTT. Translated: CSAREGAGTNTGELFF.

A note on this clonotype: An end of the junction differs from the germline gene, which may be a read error. V gene TRBV4-1 combines with J gene TRBJ2-5, with D unresolved. The CDR3 is 14 residues long. Germline V CDR1 and CDR2: MGHRA, YSYEKL. For the CDR3, the DNA is TGCGCCAGCAGCAAAGAGCCCCTCCAAGAGACCCAGTACTTC. Translated, it gives CASSKEPLQETQYF.

The chain is built from TRBV11-2 and TRBJ2-5; 9 nucleotides line up with TRBD1. There are 17 residues in the CDR3. Per germline, CDR1 SGHAT and CDR2 FQNNGV. After removal of 0 bases from V and 1 base from J, the junction contained 6 bases not matched to a gene. CDR3 DNA: TGTGCCAGCAGCTTAGATCCTGGGACAGGGCCCCAAGAGACCCAGTACTTC. Protein sequence: CASSLDPGTGPQETQYF.